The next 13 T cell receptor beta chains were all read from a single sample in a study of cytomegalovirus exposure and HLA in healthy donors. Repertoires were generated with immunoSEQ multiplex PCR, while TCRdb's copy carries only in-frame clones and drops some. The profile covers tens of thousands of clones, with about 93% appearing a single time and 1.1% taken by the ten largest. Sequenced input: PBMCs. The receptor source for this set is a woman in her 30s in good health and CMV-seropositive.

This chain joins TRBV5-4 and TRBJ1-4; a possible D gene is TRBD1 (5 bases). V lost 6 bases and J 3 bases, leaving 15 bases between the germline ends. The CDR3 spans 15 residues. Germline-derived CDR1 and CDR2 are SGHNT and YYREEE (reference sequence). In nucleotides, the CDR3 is TGTGCCAGCAAACTTTGGGGCGCGGCTAATGAAAAACTGTTTTTT. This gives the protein CASKLWGAANEKLFF.

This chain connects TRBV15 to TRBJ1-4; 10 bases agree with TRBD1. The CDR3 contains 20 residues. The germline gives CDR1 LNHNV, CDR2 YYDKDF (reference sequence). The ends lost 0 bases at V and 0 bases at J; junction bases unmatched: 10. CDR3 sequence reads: CATSRETGQGNPATNEKLFF. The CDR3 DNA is TGTGCCACCAGCAGAGAGACGGGACAGGGGAACCCTGCAACTAATGAAAAACTGTTTTTT.

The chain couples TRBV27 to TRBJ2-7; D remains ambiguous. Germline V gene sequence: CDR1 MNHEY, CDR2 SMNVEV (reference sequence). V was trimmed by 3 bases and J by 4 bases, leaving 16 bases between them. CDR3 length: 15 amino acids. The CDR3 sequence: CASSFAAASPYEQYF. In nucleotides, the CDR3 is TGTGCCAGCAGTTTTGCGGCTGCTTCTCCTTACGAGCAGTACTTC.

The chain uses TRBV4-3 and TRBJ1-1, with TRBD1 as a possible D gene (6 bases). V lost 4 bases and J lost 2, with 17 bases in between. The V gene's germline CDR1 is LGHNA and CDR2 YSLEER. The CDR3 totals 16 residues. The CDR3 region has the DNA TGCGCCAGCAGCCGTCTAACCGGGACAACTAACACTGAAGCTTTCTTT. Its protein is CASSRLTGTTNTEAFF.

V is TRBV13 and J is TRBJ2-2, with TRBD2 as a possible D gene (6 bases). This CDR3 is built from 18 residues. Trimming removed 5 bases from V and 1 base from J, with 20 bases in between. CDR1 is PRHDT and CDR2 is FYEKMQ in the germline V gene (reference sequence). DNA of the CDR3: TGTGCCAGCAGCCTACCTCCGGGCGGGACCGAGAACACCGGGGAGCTGTTTTTT. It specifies CASSLPPGGTENTGELFF.

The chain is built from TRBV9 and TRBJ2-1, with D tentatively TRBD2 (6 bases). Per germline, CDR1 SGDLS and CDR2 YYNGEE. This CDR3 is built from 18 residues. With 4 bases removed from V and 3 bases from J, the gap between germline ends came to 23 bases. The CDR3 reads CASSPKMTGLANYNEQFF. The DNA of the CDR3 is TGTGCCAGCAGCCCCAAAATGACGGGTCTAGCGAACTACAATGAGCAGTTCTTC.

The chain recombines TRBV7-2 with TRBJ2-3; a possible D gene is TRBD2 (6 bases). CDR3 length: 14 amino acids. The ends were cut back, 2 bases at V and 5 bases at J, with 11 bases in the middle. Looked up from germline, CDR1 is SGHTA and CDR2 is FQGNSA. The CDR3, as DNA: TGTGCCAGCAGCTTACGACTAGGTGTAGATACGCAGTATTTT. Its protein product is CASSLRLGVDTQYF.

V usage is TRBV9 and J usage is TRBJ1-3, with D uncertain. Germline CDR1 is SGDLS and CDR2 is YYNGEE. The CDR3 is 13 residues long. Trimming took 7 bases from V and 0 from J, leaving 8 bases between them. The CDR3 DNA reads TGTGCCAGCTCTATAAGCTCTGGAAACACCATATATTTT. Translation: CASSISSGNTIYF.

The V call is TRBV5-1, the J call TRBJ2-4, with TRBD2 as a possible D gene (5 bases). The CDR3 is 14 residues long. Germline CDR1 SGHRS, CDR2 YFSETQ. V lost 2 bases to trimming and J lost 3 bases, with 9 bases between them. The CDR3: CASSLPGVKNIQYF. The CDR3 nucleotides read TGCGCCAGCAGCTTACCCGGGGTCAAAAACATTCAGTACTTC.

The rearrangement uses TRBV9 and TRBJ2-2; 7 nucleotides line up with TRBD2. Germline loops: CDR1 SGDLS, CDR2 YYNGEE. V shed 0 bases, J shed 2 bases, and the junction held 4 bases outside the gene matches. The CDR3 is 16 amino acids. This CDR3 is CASSVGLAENTGELFF. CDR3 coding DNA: TGTGCCAGCAGCGTAGGCCTAGCGGAAAACACCGGGGAGCTGTTTTTT.

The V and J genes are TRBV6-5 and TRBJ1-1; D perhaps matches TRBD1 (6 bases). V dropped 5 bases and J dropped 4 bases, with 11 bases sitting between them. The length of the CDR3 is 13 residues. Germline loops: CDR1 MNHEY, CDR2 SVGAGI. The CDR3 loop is CASSKTGSTEAFF. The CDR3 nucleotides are TGTGCCAGCAGTAAAACAGGGTCCACTGAAGCTTTCTTT.

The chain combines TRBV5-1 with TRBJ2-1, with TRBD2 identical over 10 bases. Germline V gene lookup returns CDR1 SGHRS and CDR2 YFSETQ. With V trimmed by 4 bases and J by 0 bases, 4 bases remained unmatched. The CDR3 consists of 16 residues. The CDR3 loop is CASSGSSGGSYNEQFF. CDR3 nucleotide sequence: TGCGCCAGCAGCGGTTCTAGCGGGGGCTCCTACAATGAGCAGTTCTTC.

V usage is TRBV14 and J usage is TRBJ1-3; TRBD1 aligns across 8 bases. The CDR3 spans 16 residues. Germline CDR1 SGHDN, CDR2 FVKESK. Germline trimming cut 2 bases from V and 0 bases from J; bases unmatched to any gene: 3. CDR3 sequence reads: CASSQRTGSSGNTIYF. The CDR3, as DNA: TGTGCCAGCAGCCAAAGGACAGGGAGCTCTGGAAACACCATATATTTT. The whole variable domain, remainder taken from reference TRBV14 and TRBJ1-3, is EAGVTQFPSHSVIEKGQTVTLRCDPISGHDNLYWYRRVMGKEIKFLLHFVKESKQDESGMPNNRFLAERTGGTYSTLKVQPAELEDSGVYFCASSQRTGSSGNTIYFGEGSWLTVV.